This TCR beta chain was recovered during a study of Graves' ophthalmopathy and Graves' hyperthyroidism. Study in general: Cases classed as stable hyperthyroidism had no ophthalmopathy within 18 months of follow-up.

The CDR3 extends over 16 amino acids. Germline lookup yields CDR1 SGHTA and CDR2 FQGNSA. V lost 2 bases and J lost 4; bases outside the gene matches: 7. The study amplified TCR beta CDR3 regions using RNA transcripts. Second-round multiplex PCR came after first-round RT-PCR with HTBI primers. TCRdb reprocessed the multiplex PCR reads via MiXCR and lists one record per CDR3 protein. This sample has approximately 1.2 million distinct CDR3 sequences, with about 35% found just once. This clonotype was seen many times. Its specificity is not known. Study-level results: Classification of ophthalmopathy versus stable hyperthyroidism by a 13-signature model yielded around 90% sensitivity and about 81% specificity. The majority of expanded thyroid clonotypes above 0.001 frequency also occurred in blood.

Included hyperthyroidism patients were aged 18 to 65 and newly diagnosed (under 2 months' duration). The receptor comes from an adult man with Graves' hyperthyroidism. This chain connects TRBV7-2 to TRBJ2-5; 10 positions match TRBD2. The sequenced sample consisted of peripheral blood or thyroid tissue (not recorded which). CDR3 residues: CASSLRVAGGRETQYF. The CDR3 coding sequence is TGTGCCAGCAGCTTAAGGGTAGCGGGAGGTCGAGAGACCCAGTACTTC.